These 11 T cell receptor beta chains originate from one sample sequenced in a study of blood T cell repertoires in COVID-19 (dated by TCRdb to 2018 to 2021). Receptor libraries were prepared by the immunoSEQ multiplex PCR assay. Here the immuneACCESS table is served through TCRdb, limited to in-frame sequences with V and J called. Missing clones are a known gap in these copies; in checked studies unresolved V genes cover under half, and the rest lacks a known reason. The sample has 260,000 or so clones on record, roughly 76% of them singletons. Of the sample, approximately 7.5% falls within the top ten clones. Sequenced: peripheral blood. These receptors were collected from an elderly woman with COVID-19, enrolled during active disease.

The chain recombines TRBV2 with TRBJ1-5; 7 bases map to TRBD1. This CDR3 region has 13 residues. J was trimmed by 4 bases and V by 9 bases; bases with no gene match: 6. The germline gives CDR1 SNHLY, CDR2 FYNNEI. The CDR3 DNA follows: TGTGCCAGTCTCCGGGACAGAAATCAGCCCCAGCATTTT. Protein product: CASLRDRNQPQHF.

This clone was observed a few times. The chain combines TRBV6-6 with TRBJ1-3; the D is unclear. This CDR3 contains 14 residues. Between the trimmed V and J ends, which lost 2 bases and 2 bases, there was a span of 7 bases. Per germline, CDR1 MNHNY and CDR2 SVGAGI (reference sequence). The CDR3 nucleotides read TGTGCCAGCAGTTACCGCGGGACTGGAAACACCATATATTTT. It encodes CASSYRGTGNTIYF.

This clone was observed a handful of times. The J gene is TRBJ1-2, the V gene TRBV28; 9 nucleotides align to TRBD1. The CDR3 is made up of 15 amino acids. V lost 3 bases and J lost 4; bases outside the gene matches: 6. CDR1 MDHEN and CDR2 SYDVKM come from the germline V gene. For the CDR3, the DNA is TGTGCCAGCAGTTTGAAGGGACAGGGCCTCTATGGCTACACCTTC. Protein: CASSLKGQGLYGYTF.

The chain links TRBV4-3 to TRBJ1-2, with 7 bases lining up with TRBD1. V lost 0 bases, J lost 14 bases, and 9 bases stayed unmatched. Germline V gene lookup returns CDR1 LGHNA and CDR2 YSLEER. CDR3 length: 13 residues. CDR3 region: CASSQEPRTGQTF. The CDR3 nucleotides read TGCGCCAGCAGCCAAGAGCCCCGGACAGGACAAACCTTC.

The V gene is TRBV28, the J gene TRBJ2-6, with D possibly being TRBD1 (7 bases). CDR3 length: 17 residues. Trimming removed 4 bases from V and 3 bases from J, with 16 bases in between. The germline V gene encodes CDR1 MDHEN and CDR2 SYDVKM. The DNA of the CDR3 is TGTGCCAGCAGTTCGGGGGACAGACGCTTTGGGGCCAACGTCCTGACTTTC. Amino acid sequence: CASSSGDRRFGANVLTF.

The V and J genes are TRBV18 and TRBJ2-7, with D tentatively TRBD1 (6 bases). The CDR3 spans 14 residues. Germline V CDR1 and CDR2: KGHSH, LQKENI. V lost 2 bases, J lost 3 bases, and 11 bases lay in between. The CDR3 nucleotides read TGTGCCAGCTCACCAGGCAGGGGAGACTACGAGCAGTACTTC. Translated: CASSPGRGDYEQYF.

The gene calls are TRBV7-8 and TRBJ1-1; D gene ambiguous. Germline V lookup: CDR1 SGHVS, CDR2 FQNEAQ. The CDR3 loop spans 14 amino acids. Trimming pared 8 bases from V and 3 bases from J, leaving 16 bases between. CDR3 residues: CASDGPGGDTEAFF. The CDR3 DNA sequence: TGTGCCAGCGACGGCCCAGGAGGTGACACTGAAGCTTTCTTT.

The J gene is TRBJ2-7, the V gene TRBV11-2, with 7 bases matching TRBD2. Trimming removed 6 bases from V and 11 bases from J; junction bases left unmatched: 10. CDR3 length: 12 amino acids. The V gene's germline CDR1 is SGHAT and CDR2 FQNNGV. The CDR3 bases are TGTGCCAGCAGTCTTACGGGCGGGAGTGAGTACTTC. Its translation: CASSLTGGSEYF.

On this clone itself: At the DNA level, this CDR3 is encoded by other sequences in the same sample as well. The CDR3 DNA is TGTGCCAGCAGTAGGGGCACTGAAGCTTTCTTT. Translation gives CASSRGTEAFF. The chain is built from TRBV6-5 and TRBJ1-1; a possible D gene is TRBD1 (5 bases). The V gene's germline CDR1 is MNHEY and CDR2 SVGAGI. Trimming cost V 5 bases and J 4 bases, with 5 bases left between them. The CDR3 totals 11 residues.

The V gene is TRBV6-2 or TRBV6-3, the J gene TRBJ2-1; 10 bases fit TRBD2. With V trimmed by 2 bases and J by 5 bases, 6 bases remained unmatched. The CDR3 has 16 residues. CDR1 MNHEY and CDR2 SVGEGT come from the germline V gene. The CDR3 reads CASSYPSGRANNEQFF. The CDR3 DNA reads TGTGCCAGCAGTTACCCAAGCGGGAGGGCCAACAATGAGCAGTTCTTC.

DNA of the CDR3: TGTGCCAGCAGCTCCCAGGGGGTCCCCGGGGAGCTGTTTTTT. Its translation is CASSSQGVPGELFF. The chain carries TRBV11-1 and TRBJ2-2, with 7 bases lining up with TRBD1. Germline V CDR1 and CDR2: SGHAT, FQDESV (reference sequence). V lost 4 bases, J lost 6 bases, and 5 bases stayed unmatched. The CDR3 spans 14 residues.